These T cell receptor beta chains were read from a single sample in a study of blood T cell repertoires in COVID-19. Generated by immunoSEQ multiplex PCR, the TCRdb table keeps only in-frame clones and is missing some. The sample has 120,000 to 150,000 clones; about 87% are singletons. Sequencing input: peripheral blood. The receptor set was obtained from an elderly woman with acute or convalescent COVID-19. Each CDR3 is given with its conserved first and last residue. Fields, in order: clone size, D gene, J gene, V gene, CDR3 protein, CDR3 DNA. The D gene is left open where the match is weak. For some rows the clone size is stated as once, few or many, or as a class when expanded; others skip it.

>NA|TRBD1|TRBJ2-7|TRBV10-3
CAISGEAGTGASMYEQYF
TGTGCCATCAGTGGAGAAGCTGGGACAGGGGCCTCAATGTACGAGCAGTACTTC
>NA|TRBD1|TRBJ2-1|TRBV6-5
CASSSQGTSSYNEQFF
TGTGCCAGCAGTTCACAGGGGACCAGCTCCTACAATGAGCAGTTCTTC
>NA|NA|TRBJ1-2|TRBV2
CASSEPDRNNYGYTF
TGTGCCAGCAGTGAACCGGACAGAAATAACTATGGCTACACCTTC
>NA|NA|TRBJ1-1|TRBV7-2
CASSGGGNTEAFF
TGTGCCAGCAGCGGCGGAGGGAACACTGAAGCTTTCTTT
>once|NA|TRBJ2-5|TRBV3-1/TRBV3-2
CASSQRGAGETQYF
TGTGCCAGCAGTCAACGGGGGGCGGGGGAGACCCAGTACTTC
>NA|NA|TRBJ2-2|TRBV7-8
CASTSEGELFF
TGTGCCAGCACCTCCGAGGGGGAGCTGTTTTTT
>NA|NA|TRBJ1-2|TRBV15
CATSRGSYGYTF
TGTGCCACCAGCAGGGGCAGCTATGGCTACACCTTC
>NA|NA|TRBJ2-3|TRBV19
CASSRLVTDTQYF
TGTGCCAGTAGTAGGCTAGTCACAGATACGCAGTATTTT
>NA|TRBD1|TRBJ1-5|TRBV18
CASSPRQGPSNQPQHF
TGTGCCAGCTCACCAAGACAGGGACCATCCAATCAGCCCCAGCATTTT
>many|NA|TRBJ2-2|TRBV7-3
CASSPGAGELFF
TGTGCCAGCAGCCCCGGTGCCGGGGAGCTGTTTTTT
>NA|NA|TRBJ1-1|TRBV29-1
CSVPGRTFEAFF
TGCAGCGTTCCTGGACGGACTTTTGAAGCTTTCTTT
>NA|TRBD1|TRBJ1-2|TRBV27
CASSLFPGQLDFNYGYTF
TGTGCCAGCAGTTTATTTCCGGGACAGTTAGACTTTAACTATGGCTACACCTTC
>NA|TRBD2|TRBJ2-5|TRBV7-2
CASSLSGAGEETQYF
TGTGCCAGCAGCTTATCCGGAGCGGGGGAAGAGACCCAGTACTTC
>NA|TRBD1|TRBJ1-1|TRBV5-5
CASSLSGGAGKLRAFF
TGTGCCAGCAGCTTGTCAGGGGGCGCTGGCAAATTACGGGCTTTCTTT
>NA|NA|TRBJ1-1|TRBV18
CASSPGLQMNTEAFF
TGTGCCAGCTCACCAGGTTTACAGATGAACACTGAAGCTTTCTTT
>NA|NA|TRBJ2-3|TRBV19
CASSRHGQTVATSTDTQYF
TGTGCCAGTAGTAGACATGGACAGACTGTAGCTACTAGCACAGATACGCAGTATTTT
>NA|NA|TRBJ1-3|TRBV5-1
CASSLGDSRTNTIYF
TGCGCCAGCAGCTTGGGGGACTCCAGGACAAACACCATATATTTT
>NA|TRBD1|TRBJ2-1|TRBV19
CASSTLRTGSYNEQFF
TGTGCCAGTAGTACTCTTAGGACAGGGTCCTACAATGAGCAGTTCTTC
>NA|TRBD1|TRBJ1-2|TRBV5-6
CASSSPGQGYGYTF
TGTGCCAGCAGCTCTCCGGGACAGGGGTATGGCTACACCTTC
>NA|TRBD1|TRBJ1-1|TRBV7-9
CASSPGQTNMNTEAFF
TGTGCCAGCAGCCCGGGACAGACCAATATGAACACTGAAGCTTTCTTT
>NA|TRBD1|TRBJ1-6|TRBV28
CASSSDRGTGSYNSPLHF
TGTGCCAGCAGTTCGGACAGGGGGACCGGCTCCTATAATTCACCCCTCCACTTT
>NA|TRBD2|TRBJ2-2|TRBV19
CASSRWERGTGELFF
TGTGCCAGTAGTAGATGGGAGCGGGGAACCGGGGAGCTGTTTTTT
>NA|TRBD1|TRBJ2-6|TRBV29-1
CSVLTGGLGSNVLTF
TGCAGCGTTCTAACAGGGGGTTTAGGGTCCAACGTCCTGACTTTC
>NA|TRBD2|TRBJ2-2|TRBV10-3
CATRLAVNTGELFF
TGTGCCACGAGACTAGCGGTAAACACCGGGGAGCTGTTTTTT
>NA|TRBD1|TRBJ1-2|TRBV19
CASRRPGQGNYGYTF
TGTGCCAGCAGACGTCCGGGACAGGGGAACTATGGCTACACCTTC
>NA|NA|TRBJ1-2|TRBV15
CATSSVDRPYGYTF
TGTGCCACCAGCAGTGTGGACAGACCCTATGGCTACACCTTC
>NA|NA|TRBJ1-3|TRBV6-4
CASSDSSFSPSGNTIYF
TGTGCCAGCAGTGACTCCTCCTTCTCCCCCTCTGGAAACACCATATATTTT
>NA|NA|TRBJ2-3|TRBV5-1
CASTRSGQVGTDTQYF
TGCGCCAGCACCAGATCTGGGCAGGTAGGCACAGATACGCAGTATTTT
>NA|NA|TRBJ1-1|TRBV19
CASSIVGGVGTEAFF
TGTGCCAGTAGTATTGTTGGCGGGGTCGGTACTGAAGCTTTCTTT
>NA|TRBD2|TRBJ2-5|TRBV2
CASSVTLAGGSSLETQYF
TGTGCCAGCAGTGTTACACTAGCGGGGGGATCGTCGTTAGAGACCCAGTACTTC
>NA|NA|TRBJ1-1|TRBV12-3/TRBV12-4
CATAENTEAFF
TGTGCCACCGCAGAGAACACTGAAGCTTTCTTT
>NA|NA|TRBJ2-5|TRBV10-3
CAISESGQQETQYF
TGTGCCATCAGTGAGTCTGGTCAGCAAGAGACCCAGTACTTC
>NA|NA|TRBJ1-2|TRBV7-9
CASSYRDRYGYTF
TGTGCCAGCAGCTACAGGGATCGCTATGGCTACACCTTC
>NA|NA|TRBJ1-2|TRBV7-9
CASSPRGSGGSNYGYTF
TGTGCCAGCAGCCCTAGGGGCTCGGGGGGAAGTAACTATGGCTACACCTTC
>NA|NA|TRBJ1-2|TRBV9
CASSRTQDNYGYTF
TGTGCCAGCAGCCGGACTCAAGATAACTATGGCTACACCTTC
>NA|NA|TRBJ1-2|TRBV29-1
CSVEMAGRNVGYTF
TGCAGCGTTGAAATGGCAGGGAGGAATGTCGGCTACACCTTC
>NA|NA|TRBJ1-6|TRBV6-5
CASSYSGTHNSPLHF
TGTGCCAGCAGTTACTCAGGGACACATAATTCACCCCTCCACTTT
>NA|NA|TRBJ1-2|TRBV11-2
CAAGPFYGYTF
TGTGCCGCTGGGCCTTTCTATGGCTACACCTTC
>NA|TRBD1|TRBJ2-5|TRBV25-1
CASSKPGQGSGTQYF
TGTGCCAGCAGTAAACCGGGACAGGGGTCGGGGACCCAGTACTTC
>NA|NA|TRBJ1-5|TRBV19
CASADRGFNQPQHF
TGTGCCAGCGCGGACAGAGGATTCAATCAGCCCCAGCATTTT
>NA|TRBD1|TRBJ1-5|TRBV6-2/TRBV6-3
CASSPQGAIGQPQHF
TGTGCCAGCAGTCCGCAGGGGGCGATTGGTCAGCCCCAGCATTTT
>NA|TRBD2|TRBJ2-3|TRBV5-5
CASSSDRGEDTQYF
TGTGCCAGCAGCTCCGACCGGGGGGAAGATACGCAGTATTTT
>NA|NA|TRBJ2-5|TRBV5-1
CASSLGRQGETQYF
TGCGCCAGCAGCTTGGGTCGGCAGGGAGAGACCCAGTACTTC
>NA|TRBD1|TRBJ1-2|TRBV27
CASSPGQGVNYGYTF
TGTGCCAGCAGTCCAGGACAGGGCGTTAACTATGGCTACACCTTC
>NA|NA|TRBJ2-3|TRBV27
CASSFRGLTADTQYF
TGTGCCAGCAGTTTCCGTGGGTTGACAGCAGATACGCAGTATTTT
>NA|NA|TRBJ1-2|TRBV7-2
CASSPQTESTIGYTF
TGTGCCAGCAGCCCTCAGACAGAGTCAACCATTGGCTACACCTTC
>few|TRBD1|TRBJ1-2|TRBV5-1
CASTRDRSDYGYTF
TGCGCCAGCACCCGGGACAGGTCGGACTATGGCTACACCTTC